This is a list of T cell receptor beta chains from one sample in a study of blood T cell repertoires in COVID-19. TCRdb's table, derived via immunoSEQ multiplex PCR, lists solely in-frame clones and lacks some. The sample lists 250,000 to 300,000 clones, roughly nine tenths occurring once. The material sequenced was peripheral blood. Every receptor here comes from a woman in her thirties with COVID-19, enrolled during active disease. CDR3s include the opening cysteine and the closing phenylalanine or tryptophan. D genes are given only for firm matches. Clone size appears in some rows only: once, few, many, or a class for an expanded clone.

v_call: TRBV2; j_call: TRBJ1-2; d_call: NA; clone_size: NA; cdr3_aa: CASSGPGVLQDYGYTF; cdr3_nt: TGTGCCAGCAGTGGTCCGGGGGTACTACAAGACTATGGCTACACCTTC
v_call: TRBV6-5; j_call: TRBJ1-6; d_call: NA; clone_size: NA; cdr3_aa: CASMRGGRFTGTLHF; cdr3_nt: TGTGCCAGCATGCGCGGGGGGCGCTTTACCGGAACCCTCCACTTT
v_call: TRBV4-1; j_call: TRBJ1-1; d_call: NA; clone_size: NA; cdr3_aa: CASSQAGRNTEAFF; cdr3_nt: TGCGCCAGCAGCCAAGCGGGGAGGAACACTGAAGCTTTCTTT
v_call: TRBV14; j_call: TRBJ1-3; d_call: TRBD1; clone_size: NA; cdr3_aa: CASSPQGARGNTIYF; cdr3_nt: TGTGCCAGCAGCCCACAGGGGGCTCGAGGAAACACCATATATTTT
v_call: TRBV18; j_call: TRBJ2-4; d_call: NA; clone_size: NA; cdr3_aa: CASSPGRAKNIQYF; cdr3_nt: TGTGCCAGCTCACCTGGCAGAGCCAAAAACATTCAGTACTTC
v_call: TRBV7-8; j_call: TRBJ1-2; d_call: NA; clone_size: NA; cdr3_aa: CASSAIKGGYTF; cdr3_nt: TGTGCCAGCAGCGCCATTAAGGGGGGCTACACCTTC
v_call: TRBV19; j_call: TRBJ1-6; d_call: TRBD1; clone_size: once; cdr3_aa: CASSNSDRGWNSPLHF; cdr3_nt: TGTGCCAGTAGTAACTCGGACAGGGGTTGGAATTCACCCCTCCACTTT
v_call: TRBV5-4; j_call: TRBJ1-1; d_call: NA; clone_size: NA; cdr3_aa: CASSSQGNTEAFF; cdr3_nt: TGTGCCAGCAGCTCCCAGGGGAACACTGAAGCTTTCTTT
v_call: TRBV7-6; j_call: TRBJ1-1; d_call: NA; clone_size: NA; cdr3_aa: CASSADRTEAFF; cdr3_nt: TGTGCCAGCAGCGCCGACAGAACAGAAGCTTTCTTT
v_call: TRBV5-1; j_call: TRBJ1-1; d_call: NA; clone_size: once; cdr3_aa: CASSLAFHTEAFF; cdr3_nt: TGCGCCAGCAGCTTGGCCTTCCACACTGAAGCTTTCTTT
v_call: TRBV3-1/TRBV3-2; j_call: TRBJ1-4; d_call: TRBD1; clone_size: NA; cdr3_aa: CASSPTGVQEKLFF; cdr3_nt: TGTGCCAGCAGCCCAACAGGGGTACAGGAAAAACTGTTTTTT
v_call: TRBV6-1; j_call: TRBJ1-6; d_call: NA; clone_size: NA; cdr3_aa: CASSDRWLTSPLHF; cdr3_nt: TGTGCCAGCAGTGACAGGTGGTTAACTTCTCCCCTCCACTTT
v_call: TRBV3-1/TRBV3-2; j_call: TRBJ2-1; d_call: TRBD2; clone_size: NA; cdr3_aa: CASSHSGTSGGFYNEQFF; cdr3_nt: TGTGCCAGCAGCCATTCCGGGACTAGCGGGGGGTTCTACAATGAGCAGTTCTTC
v_call: TRBV6-5; j_call: TRBJ2-7; d_call: TRBD1; clone_size: NA; cdr3_aa: CASSGTEGSYEQYF; cdr3_nt: TGTGCCAGCAGCGGGACAGAAGGCTCCTACGAGCAGTACTTC
v_call: TRBV9; j_call: TRBJ1-1; d_call: TRBD1; clone_size: NA; cdr3_aa: CASSLLGQGNTEAFF; cdr3_nt: TGTGCCAGCAGCCTCTTGGGACAGGGAAACACTGAAGCTTTCTTT
v_call: TRBV24-1; j_call: TRBJ2-3; d_call: NA; clone_size: few; cdr3_aa: CATFDSNQDTQYF; cdr3_nt: TGTGCCACCTTCGACTCCAACCAGGATACGCAGTATTTT
v_call: TRBV9; j_call: TRBJ1-3; d_call: TRBD1; clone_size: NA; cdr3_aa: CASSVDDRVYGNTIYF; cdr3_nt: TGTGCCAGCAGCGTAGATGACAGGGTGTACGGAAACACCATATATTTT
v_call: TRBV24-1; j_call: TRBJ2-3; d_call: NA; clone_size: NA; cdr3_aa: CATSTGSTDTQYF; cdr3_nt: TGTGCCACCAGCACAGGGTCAACAGATACGCAGTATTTT
v_call: TRBV20-1; j_call: TRBJ2-1; d_call: NA; clone_size: once; cdr3_aa: CSARDVREQFF; cdr3_nt: TGCAGTGCTAGAGATGTCCGTGAGCAGTTCTTC
v_call: TRBV6-6; j_call: TRBJ2-7; d_call: NA; clone_size: NA; cdr3_aa: CASSRDLGSGEQYF; cdr3_nt: TGTGCCAGCAGCCGCGACTTGGGTAGTGGCGAGCAGTACTTC
v_call: TRBV9; j_call: TRBJ1-3; d_call: TRBD1; clone_size: once; cdr3_aa: CASSVGAGGSTGNTIYF; cdr3_nt: TGTGCCAGCAGCGTAGGGGCAGGGGGGTCAACTGGAAACACCATATATTTT
v_call: TRBV6-5; j_call: TRBJ1-1; d_call: TRBD1; clone_size: once; cdr3_aa: CASRFDRGTEAFF; cdr3_nt: TGTGCCAGCAGATTCGACAGGGGAACTGAAGCTTTCTTT
v_call: TRBV11-3; j_call: TRBJ1-2; d_call: NA; clone_size: NA; cdr3_aa: CASFPGYTF; cdr3_nt: TGTGCCAGCTTCCCGGGCTACACCTTC
v_call: TRBV12-3/TRBV12-4; j_call: TRBJ2-2; d_call: NA; clone_size: NA; cdr3_aa: CASSSTNTGELFF; cdr3_nt: TGTGCCAGCAGTTCGACTAACACCGGGGAGCTGTTTTTT
v_call: TRBV7-8; j_call: TRBJ1-6; d_call: NA; clone_size: few; cdr3_aa: CASSKTSRGNNSPLHF; cdr3_nt: TGTGCCAGCAGCAAAACATCCAGGGGAAATAATTCACCCCTCCACTTT
v_call: TRBV6-1; j_call: TRBJ1-5; d_call: NA; clone_size: NA; cdr3_aa: CASSEFINQPQHF; cdr3_nt: TGTGCCAGCAGTGAATTCATCAATCAGCCCCAGCATTTT
v_call: TRBV4-1; j_call: TRBJ2-1; d_call: TRBD2; clone_size: NA; cdr3_aa: CASSQAGGPVFAYNEQFF; cdr3_nt: TGCGCCAGCAGCCAAGCGGGGGGGCCTGTATTCGCCTACAATGAGCAGTTCTTC
v_call: TRBV6-5; j_call: TRBJ2-7; d_call: NA; clone_size: NA; cdr3_aa: CASSPYSSYEQYF; cdr3_nt: TGTGCCAGCAGCCCGTACAGCTCCTACGAGCAGTACTTC
v_call: TRBV10-2; j_call: TRBJ1-1; d_call: NA; clone_size: NA; cdr3_aa: CASRRETNTEAFF; cdr3_nt: TGCGCCAGCAGGCGGGAGACGAACACTGAAGCTTTCTTT
v_call: TRBV5-1; j_call: TRBJ1-6; d_call: NA; clone_size: once; cdr3_aa: CASSLTTSRAPLHF; cdr3_nt: TGCGCCAGCAGCTTAACGACTAGTCGCGCACCCCTCCACTTT
v_call: TRBV5-1; j_call: TRBJ1-2; d_call: NA; clone_size: NA; cdr3_aa: CASSFLDSLSGYTF; cdr3_nt: TGCGCCAGCAGCTTCCTAGACAGTCTCTCCGGCTACACCTTC
v_call: TRBV6-5; j_call: TRBJ1-2; d_call: NA; clone_size: NA; cdr3_aa: CASIRSGPGGYGYTF; cdr3_nt: TGTGCCAGCATTCGGTCCGGCCCGGGAGGTTATGGCTACACCTTC
v_call: TRBV9; j_call: TRBJ1-3; d_call: NA; clone_size: NA; cdr3_aa: CASSVTPRAGNTIYF; cdr3_nt: TGTGCCAGCAGCGTGACCCCCCGGGCTGGAAACACCATATATTTT
v_call: TRBV12-5; j_call: TRBJ2-2; d_call: NA; clone_size: NA; cdr3_aa: CASAPPAGELFF; cdr3_nt: TGTGCTAGTGCCCCTCCAGCCGGGGAGCTGTTTTTT
v_call: TRBV14; j_call: TRBJ1-2; d_call: NA; clone_size: once; cdr3_aa: CASSQVGGIYGYTF; cdr3_nt: TGTGCCAGCAGCCAAGTAGGCGGTATCTATGGCTACACCTTC